The source of this TCR beta chain is a study of cytomegalovirus exposure and HLA in healthy donors (dated by TCRdb to 2015 to 2018). A note on the overall study: An earlier analysis of approximately 640 of the donors reported 250 to 300 Gb of sequence data and more than 90 million unique TCR beta sequences from 150 million to 200 million T cells. About 300 gigabases of sequencing data and some 85 million unique TCR sequences were included in an early release covering roughly 600 HLA-typed donors. Of the approximately 370 genotyped donors, less than 90% were placed in the genetic ancestry cluster associated with self-reported Caucasian donors. The study was designed to test whether signatures of past pathogen exposure could be identified by cataloging public T cell receptors. The T cell repertoires of 666 subjects were profiled by immunosequencing and related to cytomegalovirus serostatus. A separate validation cohort of over 95 different subjects was used in addition to the approximately 700-subject first cohort. To predict cytomegalovirus infection status, the study combined high-throughput TCR immunosequencing, statistical association of individual TCRs with disease status, and machine learning. A later analysis re-analyzed previously published TCR beta repertoires from approximately 670 donors and added high-resolution HLA genotyping to study TCR occurrence patterns. In the later analysis, no new phenotypic data were used to find candidate immune exposures; instead, reliance was placed on TCR beta sequences and their occurrence across donors. In an earlier analysis of over 550 of the donors, high-throughput TCR beta sequencing was used to judge whether each TCR beta V gene segment behaved as functional or pseudogenic. Donor age, sex, ethnicity and CMV serostatus were compiled alongside the repertoire data. Genome-wide SNP genotypes for about 55% of the 666 donors were used in a later genetic analysis, which treated that subset as a discovery cohort. Every repertoire in the discovery cohort had been generated on one and the same sequencing platform. HLA typing included class I and class II loci at four-digit resolution. Typing coverage differed by locus: A, B, C, DRB1 and DQB1 were typed in roughly 620-630 donors, DQA1 in about 510, DPA1 in around 580, and DPB1 in around 490. Because of strong linkage in the cohort, roughly five DR-DQ haplotypes were treated as single units for association and clustering. Among under 450 genotyped donors of the cohort, an average of around 240,000 unique TCR beta nucleotide sequences were sequenced per donor, roughly 18% of them non-productive. Beyond this particular receptor, the publication reports: A cluster of highly shared sequence variants was judged likely to represent a technical artifact of the sequencing pipeline. In vitro tests confirmed that a few of the cytomegalovirus-associated TCR beta chains recognize cytomegalovirus antigens. Across donors, most TCR sequences were observed very rarely, whereas some public TCRs were present in many individuals. At a false discovery rate of 0.05, a later analysis linked roughly 17,000 TCR beta sequences to specific HLA alleles. In a later analysis, HLA-associated TCR beta chains showed more clonal expansion and lower generation probabilities than non-associated chains that were equally common. Because HLA typing was unavailable for some donors at each locus, only the typed subset was used in association tests. A later genetic analysis reported fewer N-insertions in productive TCRs among donors in an Asian-associated ancestry cluster than the roughly 700-donor mean. A later analysis reported that several top co-occurrence clusters appeared linked to parvovirus B19, influenza, CMV and Epstein-Barr virus. The classifier was reported to diagnose cytomegalovirus status with high specificity and sensitivity in both the original cohort and the validation cohort. Correlated functional status among segregating V segments might reflect linkage disequilibrium, but an unknown experimental factor could not be ruled out. A later analysis found that TCR association rates varied across HLA loci, with DRB1 alleles showing the most associated TCRs and HLA-C alleles the fewest. The study gave a list of more than 150 TCR beta chains associated with cytomegalovirus. CMV serostatus was the only immune exposure information available for the cohort. According to the authors, the approach could potentially be generalized to other disease states and immunological phenotypes. This cohort had only TCR beta chains sequenced, and the lack of alpha or paired-chain data limited which features could be detected. Because the 87-base-pair reads could not distinguish some IMGT-functional V segments, including TRBV6-2 and TRBV6-3, those segments were excluded. A further reported finding was that TCR beta sequences accurately predicted the HLA-A and HLA-B alleles for most subjects in the first cohort. In a later genetic analysis, a missense DCLRE1C variant was associated with V-gene and J-gene trimming of TCR beta chains, and the association was replicated in an independent cohort. A later analysis found that most CMV-associated TCR beta chains appeared HLA-restricted, with HLA associations seemingly driven largely by CMV exposure. Because counts were too low, roughly 18 rarely observed V segments, including chromosome 9 orphons, were left out of the earlier analysis of 500 to 750 of the donors. In an earlier analysis of approximately 590 of the donors, most TCR beta V segments were observed in productive rearrangements about 90% or about 30% of the time, broadly matching IMGT annotations. When HLA alleles, especially DR and DQ, strongly co-occurred, attributing TCR associations to individual alleles was difficult. The presence/absence analyses assumed that sequencing depth was roughly uniform across donors, and that assumption may not be true.

In total, roughly 670 healthy bone marrow donors made up the cohort. All cohort members were sampled while nominally healthy, although unrecorded immune exposures were likely present. The donor tested CMV seronegative, placing the donor among the 350 or so seronegative members of the cohort. A peripheral blood sample was collected from each donor, and TCR beta sequencing was performed on peripheral blood mononuclear cells. Genomic DNA was extracted from the blood cell samples with the Qiagen DNeasy Blood Extraction Kit. Turning to this clone: The antigen it recognizes is unknown.

Library generation was performed with the immunoSEQ multiplex PCR assay. For the multiplex PCR, a mixture combining 60 forward primers for TCR Vbeta segments and 13 reverse primers for TCR Jbeta segments was used. The CDR3 region of rearranged TCR beta genes was amplified from genomic DNA by a multiplex PCR assay. The Illumina HiSeq System was used to sequence the amplified TCR beta libraries as 87-base-pair reads. The study's own analysis went as follows. A later analysis counted about 82 million unique TCR beta chains across the 640 or so repertoires, and roughly 11 million of these chains were shared by at least two donors. Raw reads were error-corrected and collapsed into unique sequences with a nearest-neighbor algorithm that merged closely related sequences to remove PCR and sequencing errors. V, D and J gene segments were assigned by aligning CDR3 sequences to IMGT reference sequences. Each retained sequence needed at least a six-nucleotide match to both a V gene segment and a J gene segment. A rearrangement counted as productive if the CDR3 had no stop codons and remained in frame with V and J, and every other rearrangement counted as non-productive. Following IMGT convention, CDR3 was defined as the stretch from the second conserved V-encoded cysteine to the conserved J-encoded phenylalanine. The earlier analysis of some 600 of the donors excluded sequences that lacked an unambiguous match to a single V gene segment. In an earlier analysis of 450 to 700 of the donors, V segments were called functional above 56.7% productive rearrangements and were called segregating when the between-donor standard deviation exceeded 5%. A statistical classification framework was built for diagnosing cytomegalovirus status from the catalog of TCR beta chain sequences. In a later analysis, TCR nucleotide sequences were compared against IMGT/GENE-DB human TR gene sequences so that V and J genes could be assigned. A later analysis assigned CDR3 sequences and most-parsimonious VDJ recombination scenarios with the TCRdist pipeline. A later analysis defined each TCR beta chain by its CDR3 amino acid sequence plus V-gene family, and excluded reads lacking a unique V-gene family. A later analysis removed roughly 590 highly shared, low-generation-probability nucleotide sequences to deal with suspected cross-contamination and a sequencing artifact. In a later analysis, a clonal expansion index for each public chain was calculated from normalized within-repertoire ranks of inferred template counts. In a later analysis, generation probabilities were computed using a VDJ recombination model fitted to out-of-frame rearrangements, and the results were checked against IGoR. In a later analysis, TCR-TCR, TCR-HLA and TCR-CMV co-occurrence was scored with hypergeometric tests, and a repertoire-size bias correction was applied to TCR pairs. In a later analysis, false discovery rates were estimated by permuting HLA or CMV assignments 20 times. In a later analysis, co-occurring TCRs were grouped with DBSCAN, and TCRdist sequence similarity was added when clustering was performed within HLA-allele-positive subsets. Co-occurrence clustering excluded repertoires with fewer than 30,000 or more than 120,000 public chains, plus five with anomalous nucleotide sharing. TCRdb took over this immuneACCESS table, retaining in-frame rearrangements with V and J assigned. Such tables are incomplete; in checked studies, under half of the missing clones stem from an unresolved V gene, and the remainder is unexplained. V and J calls and clone size are given by that table; D and trimming were obtained from the DNA. The table of this sample itemizes 120,000 to 150,000 clones. Roughly 3% of the sample comes from the top ten.

Trimming accounts for 5 bases at V and 4 bases at J, while the number of junction bases matched to no gene is 11. CDR1 and CDR2 are drawn from the germline V gene: SGHVS, FNYEAQ. The CDR3 sequence holds 17 residues, the cysteine and phenylalanine included. Of the read, only the CDR3 DNA is kept; its 51 bases are in frame from base 1. The chain is assembled from TRBV7-6 and TRBJ1-4, and 9 bases in between align with TRBD1. Source material: PBMCs. This clonotype originated in a man aged 40-55 years in good health and CMV-seronegative. CDR3 protein: CASSPRDREPFNEKLFF. At the DNA level, the sequence is TGTGCCAGCAGCCCCCGGGACAGGGAACCGTTTAATGAAAAACTGTTTTTT.